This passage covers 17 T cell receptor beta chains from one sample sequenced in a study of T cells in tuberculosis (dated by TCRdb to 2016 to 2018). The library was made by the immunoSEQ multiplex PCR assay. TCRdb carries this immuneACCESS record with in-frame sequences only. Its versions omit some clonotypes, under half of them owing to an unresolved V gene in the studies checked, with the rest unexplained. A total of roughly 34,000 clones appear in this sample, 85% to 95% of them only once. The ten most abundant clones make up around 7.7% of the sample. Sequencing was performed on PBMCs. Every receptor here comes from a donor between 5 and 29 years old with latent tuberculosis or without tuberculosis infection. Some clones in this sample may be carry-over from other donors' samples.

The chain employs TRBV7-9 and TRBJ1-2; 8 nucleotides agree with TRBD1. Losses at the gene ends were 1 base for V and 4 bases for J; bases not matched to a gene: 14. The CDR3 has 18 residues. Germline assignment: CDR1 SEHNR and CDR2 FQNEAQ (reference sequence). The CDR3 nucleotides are TGTGCCAGCAGCTTAGGGAGCAGCACAGGGGGTAGTGGCTATGGCTACACCTTC. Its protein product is CASSLGSSTGGSGYGYTF.

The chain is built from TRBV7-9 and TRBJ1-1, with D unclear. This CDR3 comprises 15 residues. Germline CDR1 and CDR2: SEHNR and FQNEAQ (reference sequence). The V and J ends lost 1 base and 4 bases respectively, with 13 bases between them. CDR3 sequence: CASSLGGVRGTEAFF. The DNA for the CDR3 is TGTGCCAGCAGCTTAGGTGGGGTCCGGGGCACTGAAGCTTTCTTT.

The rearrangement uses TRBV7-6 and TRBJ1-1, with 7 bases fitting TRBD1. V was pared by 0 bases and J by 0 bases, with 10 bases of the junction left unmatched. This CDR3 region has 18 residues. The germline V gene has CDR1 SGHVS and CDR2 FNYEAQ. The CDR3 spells CASSLAVPGQLMNTEAFF. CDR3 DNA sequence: TGTGCCAGCAGCTTAGCCGTACCGGGACAGCTTATGAACACTGAAGCTTTCTTT.

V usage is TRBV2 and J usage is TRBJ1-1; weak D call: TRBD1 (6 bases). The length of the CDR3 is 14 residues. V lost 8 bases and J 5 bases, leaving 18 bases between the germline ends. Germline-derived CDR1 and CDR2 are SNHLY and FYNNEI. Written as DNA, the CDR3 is TGTGCCAGCCGGTCCCACAGGGTGGGAACTGAAGCTTTCTTT. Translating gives CASRSHRVGTEAFF.

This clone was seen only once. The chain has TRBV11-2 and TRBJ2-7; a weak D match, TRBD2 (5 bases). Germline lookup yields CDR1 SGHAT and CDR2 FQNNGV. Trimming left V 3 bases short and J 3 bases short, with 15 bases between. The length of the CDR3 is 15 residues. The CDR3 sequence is CASSLSRTRYYEQYF. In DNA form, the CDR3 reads TGTGCCAGCAGCTTGTCCCGGACTCGATACTACGAGCAGTACTTC.

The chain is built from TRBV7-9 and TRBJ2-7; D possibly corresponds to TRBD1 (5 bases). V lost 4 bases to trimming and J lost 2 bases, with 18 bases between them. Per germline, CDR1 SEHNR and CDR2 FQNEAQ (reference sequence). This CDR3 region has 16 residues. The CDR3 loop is CASSSIQGKGTYEQYF. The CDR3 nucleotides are TGTGCCAGCAGCTCTATCCAGGGTAAGGGGACCTACGAGCAGTACTTC.

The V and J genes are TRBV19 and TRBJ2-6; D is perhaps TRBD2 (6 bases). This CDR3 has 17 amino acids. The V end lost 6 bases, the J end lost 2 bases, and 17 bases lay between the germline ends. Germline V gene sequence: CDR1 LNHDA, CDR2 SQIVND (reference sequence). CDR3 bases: TGTGCCAGTAGCCTAACCTTGGGGGGAACTGGGGCCAACGTCCTGACTTTC. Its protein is CASSLTLGGTGANVLTF.

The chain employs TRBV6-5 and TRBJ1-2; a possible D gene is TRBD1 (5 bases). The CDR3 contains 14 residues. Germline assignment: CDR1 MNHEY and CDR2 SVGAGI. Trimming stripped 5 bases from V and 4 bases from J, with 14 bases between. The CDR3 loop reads CASSTAGPGYGYTF. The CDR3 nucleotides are TGTGCCAGCAGTACGGCAGGGCCTGGCTATGGCTACACCTTC.

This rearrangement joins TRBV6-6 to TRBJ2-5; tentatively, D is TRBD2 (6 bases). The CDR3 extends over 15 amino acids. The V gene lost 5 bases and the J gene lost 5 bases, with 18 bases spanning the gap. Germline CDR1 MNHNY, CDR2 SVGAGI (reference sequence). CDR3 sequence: CASSGLKAGRETQYF. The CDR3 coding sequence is TGTGCCAGCAGTGGCTTGAAAGCGGGTCGTGAGACCCAGTACTTC.

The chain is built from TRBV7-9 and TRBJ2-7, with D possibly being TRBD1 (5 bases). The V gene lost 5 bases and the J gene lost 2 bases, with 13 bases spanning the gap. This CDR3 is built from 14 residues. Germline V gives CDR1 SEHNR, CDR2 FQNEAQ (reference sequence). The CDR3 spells CASSPDSGTYEQYF. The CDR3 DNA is TGTGCCAGCAGCCCCGACAGTGGAACCTACGAGCAGTACTTC.

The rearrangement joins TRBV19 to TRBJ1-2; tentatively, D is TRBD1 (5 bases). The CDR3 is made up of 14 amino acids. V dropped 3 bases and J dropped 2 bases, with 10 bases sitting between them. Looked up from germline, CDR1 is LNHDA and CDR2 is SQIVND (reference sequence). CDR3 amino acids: CASSIVQGNYGYTF. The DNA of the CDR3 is TGTGCCAGTAGTATCGTCCAGGGCAACTATGGCTACACCTTC.

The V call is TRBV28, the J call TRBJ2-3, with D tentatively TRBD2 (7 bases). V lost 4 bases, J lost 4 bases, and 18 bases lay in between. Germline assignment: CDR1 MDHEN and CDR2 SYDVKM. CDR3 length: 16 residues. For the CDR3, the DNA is TGTGCCAGCAGTTCAGTAGGGGGGGGCGGCCCAGATACGCAGTATTTT. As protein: CASSSVGGGGPDTQYF.

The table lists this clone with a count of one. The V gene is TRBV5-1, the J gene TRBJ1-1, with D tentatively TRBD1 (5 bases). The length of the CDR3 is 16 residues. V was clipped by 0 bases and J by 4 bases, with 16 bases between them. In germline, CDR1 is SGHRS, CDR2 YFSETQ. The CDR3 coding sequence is TGCGCCAGCAGCTTGGGCACAGGAGAGGTCACCACTGAAGCTTTCTTT. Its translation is CASSLGTGEVTTEAFF.

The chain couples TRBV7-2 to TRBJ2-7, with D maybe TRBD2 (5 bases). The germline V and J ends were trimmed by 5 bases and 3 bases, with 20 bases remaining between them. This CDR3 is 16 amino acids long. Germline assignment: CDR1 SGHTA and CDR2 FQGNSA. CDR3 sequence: CASSAHDPGWDYEQYF. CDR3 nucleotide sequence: TGTGCCAGCAGCGCCCACGATCCGGGGTGGGACTACGAGCAGTACTTC.

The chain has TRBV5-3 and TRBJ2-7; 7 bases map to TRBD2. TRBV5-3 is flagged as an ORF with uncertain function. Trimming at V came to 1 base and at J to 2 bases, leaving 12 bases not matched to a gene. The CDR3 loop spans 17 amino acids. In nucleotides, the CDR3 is TGTGCCAGAAGCTTGTACGTACGGGAGGTTAGACCCTACGAGCAGTACTTC. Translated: CARSLYVREVRPYEQYF.

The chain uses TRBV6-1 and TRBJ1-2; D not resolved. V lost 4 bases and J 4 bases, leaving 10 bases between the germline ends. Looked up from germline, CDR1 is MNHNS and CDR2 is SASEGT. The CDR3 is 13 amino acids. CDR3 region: CASSGPGSYGYTF. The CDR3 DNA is TGTGCCAGCAGTGGACCGGGGAGCTATGGCTACACCTTC.

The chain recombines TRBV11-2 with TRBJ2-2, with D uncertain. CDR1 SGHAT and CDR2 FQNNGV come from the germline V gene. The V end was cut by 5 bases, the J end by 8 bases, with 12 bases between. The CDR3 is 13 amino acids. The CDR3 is CASSPISVGELFF. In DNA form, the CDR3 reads TGTGCCAGCAGCCCCATTTCAGTTGGGGAGCTGTTTTTT.